This TCR beta chain is from a study of cytomegalovirus exposure and HLA in healthy donors. Whole-study findings and limits: Sequencing likely caused a cluster of highly shared sequence variants. Later analysis suggested links between common viral pathogens and several top significant clusters.

The CDR3 is 12 amino acids. Germline CDR1 and CDR2: SGHTA and FQGNSA. V lost 4 bases and J 6 bases, leaving 9 bases between the germline ends. In regard to this clone: The antigen remains undetermined.

PCR amplification relied on 60 Vbeta primers (plus 13 Jbeta primers). Profiling relied on immunoSEQ multiplex PCR, and the TCRdb table lists in-frame clones only, not all of them. The sample records 140,000 or so clones, 80% to 85% being singletons. The chain recombines TRBV7-2 with TRBJ1-1; the D gene is possibly TRBD1 (6 bases). The sample consisted of PBMCs. The sequence came from a female donor in good health and CMV-seronegative. The CDR3 DNA reads TGTGCCAGCAGCTGGACAGTGTCTGAAGCTTTCTTT. Protein: CASSWTVSEAFF.